The present TCR beta chain was sequenced within a study of blood T cell repertoires in COVID-19. Study in general: PBMCs, B-cell-depleted T cells, or T cells provided the cDNA or gDNA that made up the material.

TCRdb keeps only in-frame clones here, not all; method: immunoSEQ multiplex PCR. The table shows 300,000 to 350,000 clones, with around 87% occurring only once. This CDR3 has 14 amino acids. Between the trimmed V and J ends, which lost 0 bases and 7 bases, there was a span of 10 bases. CDR1 and CDR2 from the germline V gene are LNHNV and YYDKDF (reference sequence). Sequencing was done on a sample of peripheral blood. The clonotype was recovered from a man younger than 35 with active or convalescent COVID-19. This chain connects TRBV15 to TRBJ1-5; possible D gene TRBD1, 6 bases. The DNA for the CDR3 is TGTGCCACCAGCAGAGATTCAGGGGTCCAGCCCCAGCATTTT. As protein: CATSRDSGVQPQHF.